This T cell receptor (beta chain) was identified in a study of T cells in Graves' hyperthyroidism and ophthalmopathy. The CDR3 length is 13 residues. V was shortened by 4 bases and J by 4 bases, with 8 bases between the two germline ends. Germline V lookup: CDR1 PRHDT, CDR2 FYEKMQ (reference sequence). This clonotype was observed at least ten times. Amplification of TCR beta CDR3 regions was performed using RNA transcripts as template. Carried out on the TCR CDR3, a first-round RT-PCR used the HTBI primer set. TCRdb re-called the multiplex PCR reads with MiXCR, one entry per CDR3 protein. The table has some 760,000 distinct CDR3 sequences, around 15% seen once.

The TCR sequence derives from a woman younger than 35 with Graves' hyperthyroidism. The sample consisted of blood. The gene calls are TRBV13 and TRBJ2-1; D may be TRBD1 (6 bases). The CDR3: CASSSRGYNEQFF. DNA for the CDR3: TGTGCCAGCAGCTCCAGGGGTTACAATGAGCAGTTCTTC.